The sequence of this T cell receptor beta chain was determined in a study of blood T cell repertoires in COVID-19. Produced via immunoSEQ multiplex PCR; TCRdb's table is partial and in-frame only. The profile shows about 49,000 clones, around 82% of them singletons. The sample taken for sequencing was peripheral blood. This TCR came from a human donor in a cohort sampled during active COVID-19.

CDR3 residues: CASTGSGGSYGYTF. The CDR3 bases are TGCGCCAGCACCGGATCAGGGGGCTCTTATGGCTACACCTTC. The rearrangement uses TRBV5-1 and TRBJ1-2; 8 bases agree with TRBD1. Per the germline V gene, CDR1 is SGHRS and CDR2 is YFSETQ. The CDR3 covers 14 residues. V trimming: 6 bases; J trimming: 5 bases; junction bases outside the gene matches: 9.